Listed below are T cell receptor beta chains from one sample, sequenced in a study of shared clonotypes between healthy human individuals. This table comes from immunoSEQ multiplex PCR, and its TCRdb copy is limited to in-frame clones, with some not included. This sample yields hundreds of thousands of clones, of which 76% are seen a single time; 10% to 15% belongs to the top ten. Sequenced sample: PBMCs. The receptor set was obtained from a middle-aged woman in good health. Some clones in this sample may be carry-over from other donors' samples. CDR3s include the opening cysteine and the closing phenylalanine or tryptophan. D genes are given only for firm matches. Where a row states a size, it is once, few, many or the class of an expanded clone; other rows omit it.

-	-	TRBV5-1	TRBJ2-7	TGCGCCAGCAGCTTGGAGTCAGCCTACGAGCAGTACTTC	CASSLESAYEQYF
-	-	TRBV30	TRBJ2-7	TGTGCCTGGGCGCCTGGGACATATCTCAGCGAGCAGTACTTC	CAWAPGTYLSEQYF
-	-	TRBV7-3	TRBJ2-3	TGTGCCAGCAGCTTAGGACATAGCACAGATACGCAGTATTTT	CASSLGHSTDTQYF
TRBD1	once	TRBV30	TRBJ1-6	TGTGCCTGGGTCCGGGGAGACAGGGCATCCTATAATTCACCCCTCCACTTT	CAWVRGDRASYNSPLHF
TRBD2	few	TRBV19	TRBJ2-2	TGTGCCCGATGGAGGGACTATAGGTTCCTCGGGGAGCTGTTTTTT	CARWRDYRFLGELFF
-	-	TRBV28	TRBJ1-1	TGTGCCAGCAGTTTAGGAGGACAGTTGAACACTGAAGCTTTCTTT	CASSLGGQLNTEAFF
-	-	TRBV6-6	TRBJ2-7	TGTGCCAGCAGTTACGAGGGGTACGAGCAGTACTTC	CASSYEGYEQYF
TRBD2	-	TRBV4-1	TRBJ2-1	TGCGCCAGCAGTGTCGTTAGCGGGGCCTCCTACAATGAGCAGTTCTTC	CASSVVSGASYNEQFF
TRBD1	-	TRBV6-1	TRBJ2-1	TGTGCCAGCAGTACGGACAGGGGGCAATACAATGAGCAGTTCTTC	CASSTDRGQYNEQFF
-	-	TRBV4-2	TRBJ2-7	TGTGCCAGCAGCCAATCCCTAGCTTCGTACGAGCAGTACTTC	CASSQSLASYEQYF
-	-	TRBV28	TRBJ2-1	TGTGCCAGCAGCGGTGACAGTTACAATGAGCAGTTCTTC	CASSGDSYNEQFF
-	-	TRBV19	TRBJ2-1	TGTGCCAGTAGTATGAGCGGTCCCTACAATGAGCAGTTCTTC	CASSMSGPYNEQFF
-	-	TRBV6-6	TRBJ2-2	TGTGCCAGCAGTTACTTAGCGATAAAGAACACCGGGGAGCTGTTTTTT	CASSYLAIKNTGELFF
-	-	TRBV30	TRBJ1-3	TGTGCCTGGAGTCTAAAAGGCTCTGGAAACACCATATATTTT	CAWSLKGSGNTIYF
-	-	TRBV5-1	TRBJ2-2	TGCGCCAGCAGCTTGACAGGGACTAACACCGGGGAGCTGTTTTTT	CASSLTGTNTGELFF
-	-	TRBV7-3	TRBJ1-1	TGTGCCAGCAGCTTAAGTGAGGCCAACACTGAAGCTTTCTTT	CASSLSEANTEAFF
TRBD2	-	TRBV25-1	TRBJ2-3	TGTGCCAGCAGTGAACTAGCGGGAGTTACAGATACGCAGTATTTT	CASSELAGVTDTQYF
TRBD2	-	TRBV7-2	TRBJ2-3	TGTGCCAGCAGCCATCGACTAGCGGGAGGGCCGCGTACGCAGTATTTT	CASSHRLAGGPRTQYF
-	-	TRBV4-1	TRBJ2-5	TGCGCCAGCAGCCAACCCACGAGGGGCGGCCAAGAGACCCAGTACTTC	CASSQPTRGGQETQYF
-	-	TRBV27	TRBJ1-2	TGTGCCAGCAGTTTGGCGGGGGTCGAGGGCTACACCTTC	CASSLAGVEGYTF
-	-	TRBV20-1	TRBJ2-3	TGCAGTGCTATAACCACAGATACGCAGTATTTT	CSAITTDTQYF
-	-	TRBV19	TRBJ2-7	TGTGCCAGTAGTATTGACAGGACGTACGAGCAGTACTTC	CASSIDRTYEQYF
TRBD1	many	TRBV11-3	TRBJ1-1	TGTGCCAGCAGCTTTCAGGGGGGGAACACTGAAGCTTTCTTT	CASSFQGGNTEAFF
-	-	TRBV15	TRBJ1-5	TGTGCCACCAGCAGATCCGAAGCGGGTTACAATCAGCCCCAGCATTTT	CATSRSEAGYNQPQHF
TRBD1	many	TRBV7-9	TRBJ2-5	TGTGCCAGCAGCGAAGGACAGGGGTGGAGTTTAGGAGAGACCCAGTACTTC	CASSEGQGWSLGETQYF
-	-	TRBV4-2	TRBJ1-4	TGTGCCAGCAGCCCCGGGGACGGCCCTAATGAAAAACTGTTTTTT	CASSPGDGPNEKLFF
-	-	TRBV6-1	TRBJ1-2	TGTGCCAGCAGGGTAGGTCTTAATTTGGTGGGTGGCTACACCTTC	CASRVGLNLVGGYTF
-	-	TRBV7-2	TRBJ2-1	TGTGCCAGCAGCCCACAACCTGGACAGGGAGGGTTCAATGAGCAGTTCTTC	CASSPQPGQGGFNEQFF
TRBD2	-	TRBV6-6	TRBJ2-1	TGTGCCAGCAGTTACGACGGGAGGGCCAGGAATGAGCAGTTCTTC	CASSYDGRARNEQFF
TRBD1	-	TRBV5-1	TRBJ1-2	TGCGCCAGCAGCGGGACAGGGGGCGAGCATGAGGGCTACACCTTC	CASSGTGGEHEGYTF
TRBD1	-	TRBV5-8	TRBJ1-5	TGTGCCAGCAGCTTGGTAGGGACAGGGATTTGGCCCCAGCATTTT	CASSLVGTGIWPQHF
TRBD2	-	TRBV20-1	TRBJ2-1	TGCTCACGGGGGGGCGGGACTCGGGAGTTCTTC	CSRGGGTREFF
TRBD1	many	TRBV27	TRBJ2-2	TGTGCCAGCAAGACAGGGGAATCCGGGGAGCTGTTTTTT	CASKTGESGELFF
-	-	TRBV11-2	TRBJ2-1	TGTGCCAGCAGCTCAGGAGGGCGGGTTTACAATGAGCAGTTCTTC	CASSSGGRVYNEQFF
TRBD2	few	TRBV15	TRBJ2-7	TGTGCCACCAGCAGAGAAGCGACTAGCGGGAACCTTCCCTACGAGCAGTACTTC	CATSREATSGNLPYEQYF
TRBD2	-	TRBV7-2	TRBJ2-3	TGTGCCAGCAGCCCCGGGACTAGCGGGAATACGCAGTATTTT	CASSPGTSGNTQYF
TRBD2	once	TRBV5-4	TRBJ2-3	TGTGCCAGCAGCTTGAGGCAAGCGGGAGCGGATACGCAGTATTTT	CASSLRQAGADTQYF
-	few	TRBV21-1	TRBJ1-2	TGTGCCAGCAGCCCACACCGGGACAACAATCACCAAGGAAACTATGGCTACACCTTC	CASSPHRDNNHQGNYGYTF
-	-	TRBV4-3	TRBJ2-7	TGCGCCAGCAGCCAAGCCTTGGCAGGGGCCTCCTACGAGCAGTACTTC	CASSQALAGASYEQYF
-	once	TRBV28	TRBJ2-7	TGTGCCAGCAGTTTGGTTCGAGGGGAGCAGTACTTC	CASSLVRGEQYF
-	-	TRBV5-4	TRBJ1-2	TGTGCCAGCAGCCTTGGAGGGAACTATGGCTACACCTTC	CASSLGGNYGYTF
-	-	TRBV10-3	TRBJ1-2	TGTGCCATCAGTGAATTTTTATCCGACTATGGCTACACCTTC	CAISEFLSDYGYTF
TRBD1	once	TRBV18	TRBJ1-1	TGTGCCAGCTCACCCGAGGGACAGGCGAACACTGAAGCTTTCTTT	CASSPEGQANTEAFF
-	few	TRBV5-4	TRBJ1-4	TGTGCCAGCAGCTTGGCCGAACAGGGAGGGGAAAAACTGTTTTTT	CASSLAEQGGEKLFF
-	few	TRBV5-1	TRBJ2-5	TGCGCCAGCAGCTTGGGGCCAGGGGAGACCCAGTACTTC	CASSLGPGETQYF
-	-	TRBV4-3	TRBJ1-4	TGCGCCAGCAGCGCCCTCGGGACTAATGAAAAACTGTTTTTT	CASSALGTNEKLFF
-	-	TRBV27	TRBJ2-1	TGTGCCAGCAGACTAGGCAATGAGCAGTTCTTC	CASRLGNEQFF
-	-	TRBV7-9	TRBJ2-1	TGTGCCAGCAGCTCAACGAAGGTACTGGGAAAATATGAGCAGTTCTTC	CASSSTKVLGKYEQFF
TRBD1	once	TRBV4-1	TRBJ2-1	TGCGCCAGCAGCCAAGCCTCCGGACAGGGGCCCTACAATGAGCAGTTCTTC	CASSQASGQGPYNEQFF
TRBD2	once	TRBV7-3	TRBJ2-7	TGTGCCAGCAGCTTAGACGGGGGGTACGAGCAGTACTTC	CASSLDGGYEQYF